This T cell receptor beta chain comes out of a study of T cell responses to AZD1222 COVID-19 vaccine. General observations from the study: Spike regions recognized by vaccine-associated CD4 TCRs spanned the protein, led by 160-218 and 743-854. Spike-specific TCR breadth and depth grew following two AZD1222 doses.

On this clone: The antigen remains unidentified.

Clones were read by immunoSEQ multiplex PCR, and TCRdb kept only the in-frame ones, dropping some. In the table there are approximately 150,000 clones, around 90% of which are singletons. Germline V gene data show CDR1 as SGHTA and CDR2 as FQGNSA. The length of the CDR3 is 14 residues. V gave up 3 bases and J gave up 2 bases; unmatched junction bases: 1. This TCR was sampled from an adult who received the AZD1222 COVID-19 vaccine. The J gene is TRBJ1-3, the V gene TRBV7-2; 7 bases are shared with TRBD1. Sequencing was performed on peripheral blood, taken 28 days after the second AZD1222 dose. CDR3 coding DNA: TGTGCCAGCAGCTTCGGACAGGCTGGAAACACCATATATTTT. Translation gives CASSFGQAGNTIYF.